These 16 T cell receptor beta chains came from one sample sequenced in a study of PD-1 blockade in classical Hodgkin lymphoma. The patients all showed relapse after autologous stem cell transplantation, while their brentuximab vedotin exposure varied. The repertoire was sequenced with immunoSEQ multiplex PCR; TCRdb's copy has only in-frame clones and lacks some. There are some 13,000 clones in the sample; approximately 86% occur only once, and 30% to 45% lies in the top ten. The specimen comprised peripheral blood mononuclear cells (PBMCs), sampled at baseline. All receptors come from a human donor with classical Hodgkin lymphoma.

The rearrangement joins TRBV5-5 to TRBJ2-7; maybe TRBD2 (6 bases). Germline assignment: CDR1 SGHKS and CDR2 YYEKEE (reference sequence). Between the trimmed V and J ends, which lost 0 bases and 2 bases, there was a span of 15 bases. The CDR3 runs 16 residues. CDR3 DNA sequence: TGTGCCAGCAGCTTGGCCTCCGGCGCGGGGCCCTACGAGCAGTACTTC. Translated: CASSLASGAGPYEQYF.

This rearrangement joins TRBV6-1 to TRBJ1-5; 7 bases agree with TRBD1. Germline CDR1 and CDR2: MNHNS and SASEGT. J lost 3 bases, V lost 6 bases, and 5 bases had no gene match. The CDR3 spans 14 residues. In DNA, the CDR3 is TGTGCCAGCAGAGCGGGACAGAACAATCAGCCCCAGCATTTT. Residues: CASRAGQNNQPQHF.

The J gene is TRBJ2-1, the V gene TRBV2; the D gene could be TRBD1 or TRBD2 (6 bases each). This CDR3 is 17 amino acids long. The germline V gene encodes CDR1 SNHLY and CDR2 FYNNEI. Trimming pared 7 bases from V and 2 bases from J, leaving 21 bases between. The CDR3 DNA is TGTGCCAGCACTGGGTTACAGGGAGGACCTACCTACAATGAGCAGTTCTTC. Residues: CASTGLQGGPTYNEQFF. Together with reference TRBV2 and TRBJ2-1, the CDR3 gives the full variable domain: EPEVTQTPSHQVTQMGQEVILRCVPISNHLYFYWYRQILGQKVEFLVSFYNNEISEKSEIFDDQFSVERPDGSNFTLKIRSTKLEDSAMYFCASTGLQGGPTYNEQFFGPGTRLTVL.

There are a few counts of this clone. CDR3 sequence reads: CASSWPRPRTGREYSYNEQFF. The DNA for the CDR3 is TGCGCCAGCAGCTGGCCCAGACCCCGGACAGGGCGGGAGTACTCCTACAATGAGCAGTTCTTC. The chain recombines TRBV5-1 with TRBJ2-1; a possible D gene is TRBD1 (8 bases). Germline V lookup: CDR1 SGHRS, CDR2 YFSETQ. The CDR3 totals 21 residues. V lost 3 bases, J lost 0 bases, and 28 bases lay in between.

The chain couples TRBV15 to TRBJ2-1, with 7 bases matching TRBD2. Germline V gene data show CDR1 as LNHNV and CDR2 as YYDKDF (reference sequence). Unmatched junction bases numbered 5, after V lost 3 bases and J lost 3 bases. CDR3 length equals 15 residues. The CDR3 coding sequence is TGTGCCACCAGCAGGCGGGAGACCTACTACAATGAGCAGTTCTTC. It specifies CATSRRETYYNEQFF. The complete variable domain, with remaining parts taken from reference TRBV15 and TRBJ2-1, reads DAMVIQNPRYQVTQFGKPVTLSCSQTLNHNVMYWYQQKSSQAPKLLFHYYDKDFNNEADTPDNFQSRRPNTSFCFLDIRSPGLGDTAMYLCATSRRETYYNEQFFGPGTRLTVL.

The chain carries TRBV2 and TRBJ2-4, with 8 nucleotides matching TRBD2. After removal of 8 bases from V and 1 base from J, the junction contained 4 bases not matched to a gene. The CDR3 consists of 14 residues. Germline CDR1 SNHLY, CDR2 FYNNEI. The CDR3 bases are TGTGCCAGCCAGCGGGAGTTGGCCAAAAACATTCAGTACTTC. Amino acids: CASQRELAKNIQYF.

In nucleotides, the CDR3 is TGTGCCAGCAGTACGGGACTAGCGTCCGGGGAGCTGTTTTTT. This sequence encodes CASSTGLASGELFF. The chain uses TRBV2 and TRBJ2-2, with 10 bases identical to TRBD2. CDR3 length: 14 residues. V shed 5 bases and J 6 bases; nucleotides not matched to a gene: 3. Germline CDR1 SNHLY, CDR2 FYNNEI.

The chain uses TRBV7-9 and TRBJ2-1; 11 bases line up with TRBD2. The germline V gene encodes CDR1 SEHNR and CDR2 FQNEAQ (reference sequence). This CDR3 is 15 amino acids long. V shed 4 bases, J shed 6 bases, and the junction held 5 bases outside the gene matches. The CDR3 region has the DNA TGTGCCAGCAGCTCTTCCGGGACTAGCGGCAATGAGCAGTTCTTC. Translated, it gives CASSSSGTSGNEQFF. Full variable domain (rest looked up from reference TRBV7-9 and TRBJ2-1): DTGVSQNPRHKITKRGQNVTFRCDPISEHNRLYWYRQTLGQGPEFLTYFQNEAQLEKSRLLSDRFSAERPKGSFSTLEIQRTEQGDSAMYLCASSSSGTSGNEQFFGPGTRLTVL.

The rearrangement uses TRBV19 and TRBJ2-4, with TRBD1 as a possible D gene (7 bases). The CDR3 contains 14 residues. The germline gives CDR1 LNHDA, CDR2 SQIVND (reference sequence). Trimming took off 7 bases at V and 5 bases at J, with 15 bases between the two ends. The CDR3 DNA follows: TGTGCCAGTATTCCAGGGGGAGGAGAAAACATTCAGTACTTC. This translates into CASIPGGGENIQYF.

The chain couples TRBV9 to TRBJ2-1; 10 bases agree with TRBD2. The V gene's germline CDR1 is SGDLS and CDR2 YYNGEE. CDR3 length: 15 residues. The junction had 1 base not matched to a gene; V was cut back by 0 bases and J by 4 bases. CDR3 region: CASSVEAGGYNEQFF. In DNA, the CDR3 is TGTGCCAGCAGCGTAGAAGCGGGAGGGTACAATGAGCAGTTCTTC.

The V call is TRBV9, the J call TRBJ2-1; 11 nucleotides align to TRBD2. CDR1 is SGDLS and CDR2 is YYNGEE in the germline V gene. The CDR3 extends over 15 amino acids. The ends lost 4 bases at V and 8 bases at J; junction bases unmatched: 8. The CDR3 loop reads CASSPRLAGSDEQFF. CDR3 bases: TGTGCCAGCAGCCCTCGACTAGCGGGGTCCGATGAGCAGTTCTTC.

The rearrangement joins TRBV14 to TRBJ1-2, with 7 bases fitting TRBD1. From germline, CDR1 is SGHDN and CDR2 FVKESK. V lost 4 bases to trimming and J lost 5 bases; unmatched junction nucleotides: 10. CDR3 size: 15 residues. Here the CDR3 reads CASSLTGTVFYGYTF. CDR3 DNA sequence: TGTGCCAGCAGCCTCACCGGGACAGTCTTTTATGGCTACACCTTC. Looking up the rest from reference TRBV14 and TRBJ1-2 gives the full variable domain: EAGVTQFPSHSVIEKGQTVTLRCDPISGHDNLYWYRRVMGKEIKFLLHFVKESKQDESGMPNNRFLAERTGGTYSTLKVQPAELEDSGVYFCASSLTGTVFYGYTFGSGTRLTVV.

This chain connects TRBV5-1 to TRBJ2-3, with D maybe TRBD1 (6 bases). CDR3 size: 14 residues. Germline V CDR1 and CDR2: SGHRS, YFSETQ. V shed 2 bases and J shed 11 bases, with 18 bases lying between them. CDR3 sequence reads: CASSFTGSSGGQYF. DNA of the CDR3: TGCGCCAGCAGCTTCACAGGGTCCTCCGGCGGGCAGTATTTT.

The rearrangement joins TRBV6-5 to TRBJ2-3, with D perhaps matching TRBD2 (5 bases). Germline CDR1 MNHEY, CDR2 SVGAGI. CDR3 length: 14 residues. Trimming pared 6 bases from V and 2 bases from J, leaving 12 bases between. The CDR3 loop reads CASSFGAATDTQYF. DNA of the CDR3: TGTGCCAGCAGCTTCGGAGCGGCCACAGATACGCAGTATTTT.

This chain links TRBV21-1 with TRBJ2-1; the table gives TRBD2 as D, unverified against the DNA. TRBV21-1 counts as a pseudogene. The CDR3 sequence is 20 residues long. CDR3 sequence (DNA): TGTGCCAGCAGCAAAGCGCAAAGTCCCCGGGGAGAGTCTTTACACAATGAGCAGTTCTTC. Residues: CASSKAQSPRGESLHNEQFF.

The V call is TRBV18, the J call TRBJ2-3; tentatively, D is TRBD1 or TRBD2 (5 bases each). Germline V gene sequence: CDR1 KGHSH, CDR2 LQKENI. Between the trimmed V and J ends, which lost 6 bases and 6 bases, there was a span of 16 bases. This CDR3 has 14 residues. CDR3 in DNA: TGTGCCAGCTCTCTCTTCGGGACCGATGATACGCAGTATTTT. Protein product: CASSLFGTDDTQYF.